The entry below describes one TCR beta chain. The antigen is undetermined. The data were obtained in a study of cytomegalovirus exposure and HLA in healthy donors. Study-wide points: Accurate prediction of most subjects' HLA-A and HLA-B alleles from TCR beta sequences was reported.

This CDR3 region has 12 residues. Germline V CDR1 and CDR2: MNHNS, SASEGT. V dropped 6 bases and J dropped 11 bases, with 16 bases sitting between them. This PCR relied on a set of 60 Vbeta primers and 13 Jbeta primers. Data came from immunoSEQ multiplex PCR; TCRdb stores just in-frame clones and leaves some out. Altogether fewer than 200,000 clones are present, about four fifths being singletons, with the ten largest covering approximately 1.5%. The sample consisted of PBMCs. This TCR derives from a male donor in good health and CMV-seronegative. The J gene is TRBJ1-1, the V gene TRBV6-1; D perhaps matches TRBD1 (5 bases). The CDR3 loop reads CASSERDLQAFF. The CDR3 DNA sequence: TGTGCCAGCAGCGAACGGGACTTACAGGCTTTCTTT.